The rows below give T cell receptor beta chains drawn from one sample of a study of blood T cell repertoires in COVID-19. The data were produced by immunoSEQ multiplex PCR, yet TCRdb's version contains in-frame clones alone and is incomplete. The data contain about 82,000 clones, about four fifths of them seen just once; the ten biggest clones take up over 15%. The specimen sequenced was peripheral blood. These receptors came from an older woman with acute or convalescent COVID-19. Both conserved end residues are part of each CDR3. The D gene is left open where the match is weak. Where a row states a size, it is once, few, many or the class of an expanded clone; other rows omit it.

d_gene: -
v_gene: TRBV5-1
abundance: -
j_gene: TRBJ2-1
CDR3nt: TGCGCCAGCAGCTTGGCAGGGGCTGTATACGATGAGCAGTTCTTC
CDR3aa: CASSLAGAVYDEQFF

d_gene: -
v_gene: TRBV6-5
abundance: -
j_gene: TRBJ2-7
CDR3nt: TGTGCCAGCAGTCCTCTCGGTAGCGGCTACGAGCAGTACTTC
CDR3aa: CASSPLGSGYEQYF

d_gene: -
v_gene: TRBV3-1/TRBV3-2
abundance: -
j_gene: TRBJ2-1
CDR3nt: TGTGCCAGCAGCCCTACCCTACGTGGTGAGCAGTTCTTC
CDR3aa: CASSPTLRGEQFF

d_gene: TRBD2
v_gene: TRBV3-1/TRBV3-2
abundance: few
j_gene: TRBJ2-7
CDR3nt: TGTGCCAGCAGCTTAGCGGGAGTAAGGAACGAGCAGTACTTC
CDR3aa: CASSLAGVRNEQYF

d_gene: -
v_gene: TRBV5-1
abundance: -
j_gene: TRBJ1-2
CDR3nt: TGCGCCAGCAGCTCAAACTATGGCTACACCTTC
CDR3aa: CASSSNYGYTF

d_gene: TRBD2
v_gene: TRBV11-3
abundance: -
j_gene: TRBJ2-7
CDR3nt: TGTGCCAGCAGCCCCCCGGGACTAGCGGGAGTCCGCGAGCAGTACTTC
CDR3aa: CASSPPGLAGVREQYF

d_gene: -
v_gene: TRBV19
abundance: -
j_gene: TRBJ2-5
CDR3nt: TGTGCCAGTAGTAGAGGACTCCAAGAGACCCAGTACTTC
CDR3aa: CASSRGLQETQYF

d_gene: TRBD1
v_gene: TRBV5-1
abundance: -
j_gene: TRBJ2-1
CDR3nt: TGCGCCAGCAGCGCCCGACAGGGGGCAATTTGGAATGAGCAGTTCTTC
CDR3aa: CASSARQGAIWNEQFF

d_gene: -
v_gene: TRBV21-1
abundance: -
j_gene: TRBJ1-3
CDR3nt: TGTGCCAGCAGCAAAGGCGAGACAGGGGGCCTTAACTCTGGAAACACCATATATTTT
CDR3aa: CASSKGETGGLNSGNTIYF

d_gene: -
v_gene: TRBV12-2
abundance: -
j_gene: TRBJ1-2
CDR3nt: TGTGCAAGTCGCTTGGTCAGGGGGCGCGACTATGGCTACACCTTC
CDR3aa: CASRLVRGRDYGYTF

d_gene: -
v_gene: TRBV6-5
abundance: -
j_gene: TRBJ2-1
CDR3nt: TGTGCCAGCGTCCGAATCCTCGGGGATGAGCAGTTCTTC
CDR3aa: CASVRILGDEQFF

d_gene: TRBD1
v_gene: TRBV6-4
abundance: medium-sized
j_gene: TRBJ2-1
CDR3nt: TGTGCCAGCAGTGAAGAACAGGGGGCGCCCTACAATGAGCAGTTCTTC
CDR3aa: CASSEEQGAPYNEQFF

d_gene: -
v_gene: TRBV18
abundance: -
j_gene: TRBJ2-2
CDR3nt: TGTGCCAGCTCTGAGATTTTTTTCGGGGAGCTGTTTTTT
CDR3aa: CASSEIFFGELFF

d_gene: -
v_gene: TRBV12-3/TRBV12-4
abundance: -
j_gene: TRBJ1-6
CDR3nt: TGTGCCAGCAGTAACACGTATAATTCACCCCTCCACTTT
CDR3aa: CASSNTYNSPLHF

d_gene: TRBD1
v_gene: TRBV11-3
abundance: -
j_gene: TRBJ2-7
CDR3nt: TGTGCCAGCAGCCTTGGGACAGACTACGAGCAATACTTC
CDR3aa: CASSLGTDYEQYF

d_gene: -
v_gene: TRBV6-4
abundance: -
j_gene: TRBJ1-1
CDR3nt: TGTGCCAGCAGTCCGTCCGGGTCCAACACTGAAGCTTTCTTT
CDR3aa: CASSPSGSNTEAFF

d_gene: -
v_gene: TRBV7-2
abundance: -
j_gene: TRBJ1-1
CDR3nt: TGTGCCAGCAGCTCTGAAGGGTGGAGGGAAGCTTTCTTT
CDR3aa: CASSSEGWREAFF

d_gene: TRBD2
v_gene: TRBV6-5
abundance: -
j_gene: TRBJ2-2
CDR3nt: TGTGCCAGCACCGGACGGGGGGGACACACCGGGGAGCTGTTTTTT
CDR3aa: CASTGRGGHTGELFF

d_gene: TRBD2
v_gene: TRBV3-1/TRBV3-2
abundance: -
j_gene: TRBJ2-1
CDR3nt: TGTGCCAGCAGCCTCGGCGGGAGGGCCTACAATGAGCAGTTCTTC
CDR3aa: CASSLGGRAYNEQFF

d_gene: -
v_gene: TRBV7-2
abundance: -
j_gene: TRBJ1-2
CDR3nt: TGTGCCAGCAGCTTGCTAGGGGGTCATCAGGACTATGGCTACACCTTC
CDR3aa: CASSLLGGHQDYGYTF

d_gene: -
v_gene: TRBV6-5
abundance: -
j_gene: TRBJ1-2
CDR3nt: TGTGCCAGCAAAATATCTACAGGGATCCATGGCTACACCTTC
CDR3aa: CASKISTGIHGYTF

d_gene: -
v_gene: TRBV10-1
abundance: -
j_gene: TRBJ2-2
CDR3nt: TGCGCCAGCAGTGAGTCACGGTGGACCGGGGAGCTGTTTTTT
CDR3aa: CASSESRWTGELFF

d_gene: -
v_gene: TRBV7-2
abundance: -
j_gene: TRBJ1-1
CDR3nt: TGTGCCAGCAGCCACAAGACAGTAAACACTGAAGCTTTCTTT
CDR3aa: CASSHKTVNTEAFF

d_gene: TRBD1
v_gene: TRBV10-1
abundance: once
j_gene: TRBJ2-7
CDR3nt: TGCGCCAGCAGTGAGCCCCCCGCAGGCACATTTGCCGCCGGGACAGGGGGCGAGCAGTACTTC
CDR3aa: CASSEPPAGTFAAGTGGEQYF

d_gene: TRBD1
v_gene: TRBV24-1
abundance: -
j_gene: TRBJ2-6
CDR3nt: TGTGCCACCAGTCCTGGGACAGCTAGCTCTGGGGCCAACGTCCTGACTTTC
CDR3aa: CATSPGTASSGANVLTF

d_gene: TRBD2
v_gene: TRBV30
abundance: -
j_gene: TRBJ2-5
CDR3nt: TGTGCCTGGAGCGTCAGGACTAGCGGGACGGAGACCCAGTACTTC
CDR3aa: CAWSVRTSGTETQYF

d_gene: -
v_gene: TRBV28
abundance: few
j_gene: TRBJ1-2
CDR3nt: TGTGCCAGCAGCCCCCGACAGGTTTTAAACTATGGCTACACCTTC
CDR3aa: CASSPRQVLNYGYTF

d_gene: -
v_gene: TRBV6-2/TRBV6-3
abundance: -
j_gene: TRBJ2-2
CDR3nt: TGTGCCAGCAGTAGACTAGTGAACACCGGGGAGCTGTTTTTT
CDR3aa: CASSRLVNTGELFF

d_gene: TRBD2
v_gene: TRBV7-2
abundance: -
j_gene: TRBJ2-1
CDR3nt: TGTGCCAGCAGCTTAGGCGGGACTAGCGGGGCGTTCTTC
CDR3aa: CASSLGGTSGAFF

d_gene: -
v_gene: TRBV7-9
abundance: -
j_gene: TRBJ2-3
CDR3nt: TGTGCCAGCAGCCGCCGGGGGGCCGCAGATACGCAGTATTTT
CDR3aa: CASSRRGAADTQYF

d_gene: TRBD2
v_gene: TRBV13
abundance: -
j_gene: TRBJ2-1
CDR3nt: TGTGCCAGCAGCTGGGGACTAGCGGGATCCTACAATGAGCAGTTCTTC
CDR3aa: CASSWGLAGSYNEQFF

d_gene: -
v_gene: TRBV9
abundance: once
j_gene: TRBJ1-6
CDR3nt: TGTGCCAGCAGCGTAGGGGGGGACCGACCTGGAGCACCCCTCCACTTT
CDR3aa: CASSVGGDRPGAPLHF

d_gene: -
v_gene: TRBV27
abundance: -
j_gene: TRBJ1-4
CDR3nt: TGTGCCAGCAGTTTTGACAGGTGGAATGAAAAACTGTTTTTT
CDR3aa: CASSFDRWNEKLFF

d_gene: TRBD2
v_gene: TRBV5-1
abundance: -
j_gene: TRBJ2-3
CDR3nt: TGCGCCAGCAGCCCCCTGGCGGGGGGGCCAGATACGCAGTATTTT
CDR3aa: CASSPLAGGPDTQYF

d_gene: -
v_gene: TRBV5-6
abundance: -
j_gene: TRBJ1-2
CDR3nt: TGTGCCAGCAGCTTGGCCAGGGTCCAGGAGGGCTACACCTTC
CDR3aa: CASSLARVQEGYTF

d_gene: TRBD2
v_gene: TRBV9
abundance: -
j_gene: TRBJ2-7
CDR3nt: TGTGCCAGCAGCGTAGAGGTAGCGGGAGGGTCCTACGAGCAGTACTTC
CDR3aa: CASSVEVAGGSYEQYF

d_gene: TRBD2
v_gene: TRBV7-2
abundance: -
j_gene: TRBJ2-7
CDR3nt: TGTGCCAGCACCCTAGCGGGGGGGCTCTCCTACGAGCAGTACTTC
CDR3aa: CASTLAGGLSYEQYF

d_gene: -
v_gene: TRBV6-5
abundance: -
j_gene: TRBJ2-4
CDR3nt: TGTGCCAGCACCCGACCGGGGGACAAAAACATTCAGTACTTC
CDR3aa: CASTRPGDKNIQYF

d_gene: -
v_gene: TRBV7-9
abundance: -
j_gene: TRBJ1-4
CDR3nt: TGTGCCAGCAGCCGACAGGTGTCAGAAAAACTGTTTTTT
CDR3aa: CASSRQVSEKLFF

d_gene: TRBD1
v_gene: TRBV5-6
abundance: -
j_gene: TRBJ1-6
CDR3nt: TGTGCCAGCAGCGCGGGACAGGGGGCCAAATCACCCCTCCACTTT
CDR3aa: CASSAGQGAKSPLHF

d_gene: -
v_gene: TRBV5-4
abundance: -
j_gene: TRBJ1-1
CDR3nt: TGTGCCAGCAGCTTTAGTCAGGGTGCGTACACTGAAGCTTTCTTT
CDR3aa: CASSFSQGAYTEAFF

d_gene: TRBD1
v_gene: TRBV27
abundance: -
j_gene: TRBJ1-2
CDR3nt: TGTGCCAGCAGTCTAACCCGGGACAGGGGGCGTCCTAACTATGGCTACACCTTC
CDR3aa: CASSLTRDRGRPNYGYTF

d_gene: TRBD2
v_gene: TRBV7-7
abundance: -
j_gene: TRBJ2-2
CDR3nt: TGTGCTAGCAGAGGACTAGCGGGAGTCTCCGGCGGCGGGGAGCTGTTTTTT
CDR3aa: CASRGLAGVSGGGELFF

d_gene: TRBD2
v_gene: TRBV5-1
abundance: -
j_gene: TRBJ2-3
CDR3nt: TGCGCCAGCAGCTTGGGGACTAGCGGGAGGGATACGCAGTATTTT
CDR3aa: CASSLGTSGRDTQYF

d_gene: TRBD1
v_gene: TRBV11-1
abundance: -
j_gene: TRBJ1-2
CDR3nt: TGTGCCAGCGGACCGACAGGGAACCATGGCTACACCTTC
CDR3aa: CASGPTGNHGYTF

d_gene: TRBD2
v_gene: TRBV27
abundance: -
j_gene: TRBJ2-1
CDR3nt: TGTGCCAGCAGTTTCGGCGGGGGCAATGAGCAGTTCTTC
CDR3aa: CASSFGGGNEQFF

d_gene: -
v_gene: TRBV19
abundance: -
j_gene: TRBJ1-2
CDR3nt: TGTGCCAGTAGTATGGAGGGACTATTATCTTCCTACACCTTC
CDR3aa: CASSMEGLLSSYTF

d_gene: TRBD1
v_gene: TRBV28
abundance: -
j_gene: TRBJ1-2
CDR3nt: TGTGCCAGCAGTTTCGGCAGGGGGATAGGTGGCTACACCTTC
CDR3aa: CASSFGRGIGGYTF

d_gene: -
v_gene: TRBV15
abundance: -
j_gene: TRBJ2-7
CDR3nt: TGTGCCACCAGCAGAGCGGGACTCCCCTTCGAGCAGTACTTC
CDR3aa: CATSRAGLPFEQYF

d_gene: -
v_gene: TRBV6-5
abundance: -
j_gene: TRBJ2-1
CDR3nt: TGTGCCAGCAGTTACGGGCTAGCGTCTACTGAGCAGTTCTTC
CDR3aa: CASSYGLASTEQFF

d_gene: TRBD1
v_gene: TRBV4-2
abundance: -
j_gene: TRBJ1-2
CDR3nt: TGTGCCAGCAGCCAAGGCGGACAGGGGTTTGTGGGCTACACCTTC
CDR3aa: CASSQGGQGFVGYTF

d_gene: -
v_gene: TRBV4-1
abundance: once
j_gene: TRBJ2-1
CDR3nt: TGCGCCAGCAGCCAAGATTCCCCAGGGGCGTTGTTGGATGAGCAGTTCTTC
CDR3aa: CASSQDSPGALLDEQFF

d_gene: TRBD1
v_gene: TRBV6-5
abundance: -
j_gene: TRBJ1-3
CDR3nt: TGTGCCAGCAAGACGGGACAGGGAAACACCATATATTTT
CDR3aa: CASKTGQGNTIYF

d_gene: TRBD1
v_gene: TRBV10-3
abundance: -
j_gene: TRBJ2-1
CDR3nt: TGTGCCATCAGTCAAGACAGGGGACTTCTTGAGCAGTTCTTC
CDR3aa: CAISQDRGLLEQFF

d_gene: TRBD1
v_gene: TRBV12-5
abundance: -
j_gene: TRBJ2-1
CDR3nt: TGTGCTAGTGGTTTCGGCCTCACAGGGGGCGACGACAATGAGCAGTTCTTC
CDR3aa: CASGFGLTGGDDNEQFF

d_gene: -
v_gene: TRBV5-6
abundance: -
j_gene: TRBJ2-6
CDR3nt: TGTGCCAGCAGCTTGGCCCTCGGGGCTGGGGCCAACGTCCTGACTTTC
CDR3aa: CASSLALGAGANVLTF